The rows below give T cell receptor beta chains drawn from one sample of a study of CD8+ T cells in alopecia areata. Assay used: immunoSEQ multiplex PCR; TCRdb lists only in-frame clones, some missing. Of 95,000 to 150,000 clones in the sample, more than 40% were seen once. Sequences were derived from CD4+ T cells sorted from blood, sampled at week 4, from a patient treated with tofacitinib. The receptors originated from a human donor with alopecia areata. CDR3s include the opening cysteine and the closing phenylalanine or tryptophan. A D gene is named only where the DNA matches it firmly. Clone size appears in some rows only: once, few, many, or a class for an expanded clone.

size,D,V,J,CDR3,DNA
many,NA,TRBV7-9,TRBJ2-1,CASSLGVNEQFF,TGTGCCAGCAGCTTAGGAGTCAATGAGCAGTTCTTC
once,NA,TRBV30,TRBJ1-2,CAWSVRGRSYGYTF,TGTGCCTGGAGCGTACGGGGGAGAAGCTATGGCTACACCTTC
NA,NA,TRBV30,TRBJ2-3,CAWTGPLGTDTQYF,TGTGCCTGGACCGGGCCCCTAGGTACAGATACGCAGTATTTT
few,NA,TRBV25-1,TRBJ2-7,CASSNYSYEQYF,TGTGCCAGCTCGAACTACAGCTACGAGCAGTACTTC
few,NA,TRBV14,TRBJ2-7,CASSIPGLYEQYF,TGTGCCAGCAGCATTCCCGGTCTCTACGAGCAGTACTTC
NA,NA,TRBV30,TRBJ1-2,CAWSRQGRDGYTF,TGTGCCTGGAGTCGGCAGGGCAGAGATGGCTACACCTTC
NA,NA,TRBV30,TRBJ1-2,CAWSVHGGFGGYTF,TGTGCCTGGAGTGTACATGGGGGATTCGGCGGCTACACCTTC
few,NA,TRBV29-1,TRBJ2-2,CSVAVTGELFF,TGCAGCGTTGCAGTCACCGGGGAGCTGTTTTTT
NA,TRBD2,TRBV5-1,TRBJ2-1,CASSPGGSGRRYNEQFF,TGCGCCAGCAGCCCCGGGGGTAGCGGGCGCCGATACAATGAGCAGTTCTTC
NA,NA,TRBV7-2,TRBJ1-1,CASKAPVGRNTEAFF,TGTGCCAGCAAGGCCCCGGTAGGGAGGAACACTGAAGCTTTCTTT
few,NA,TRBV5-1,TRBJ2-7,CASSTGGDGSSYEQYF,TGCGCCAGCAGCACCGGGGGTGACGGGTCCTCCTACGAGCAGTACTTC
few,TRBD1,TRBV29-1,TRBJ1-2,CNGQGENGYTF,TGCAATGGACAGGGGGAGAATGGCTACACCTTC
few,TRBD2,TRBV20-1,TRBJ2-1,CSARTSREQFF,TGCAGTGCTAGGACTAGCCGTGAGCAGTTCTTC
NA,NA,TRBV5-1,TRBJ2-7,CASSLVWGTYEQYF,TGCGCCAGCAGCTTGGTGTGGGGGACCTACGAGCAGTACTTC
NA,NA,TRBV29-1,TRBJ2-2,CSVEAGITGELFF,TGCAGCGTTGAAGCAGGGATCACCGGGGAGCTGTTTTTT
few,NA,TRBV2,TRBJ1-6,CASRDDISNSPLHF,TGTGCCAGCAGAGACGACATTTCCAATTCACCCCTCCACTTT
NA,NA,TRBV14,TRBJ2-5,CASSSLQGGVGTQYF,TGTGCCAGCAGCAGTTTACAGGGAGGTGTTGGGACCCAGTACTTC
many,TRBD1,TRBV30,TRBJ1-2,CAWSTGDYGYTF,TGTGCCTGGAGTACAGGGGACTATGGCTACACCTTC
NA,NA,TRBV1,TRBJ2-3,CTSNPKRGRSTDTQYF,TGCACCAGCAACCCCAAGCGGGGGCGAAGCACAGATACGCAGTATTTT
NA,NA,TRBV7-2,TRBJ2-1,CASTLGGGSSYNEQFF,TGTGCCAGCACCCTGGGGGGCGGGAGCTCCTACAATGAGCAGTTCTTC
NA,NA,TRBV29-1,TRBJ2-7,CSVSQSYEQYF,TGCAGCGTCAGTCAGAGCTACGAGCAGTACTTC
few,NA,TRBV30,TRBJ2-7,CAWSPQLAYEQYF,TGTGCCTGGAGTCCCCAGCTGGCCTACGAGCAGTACTTC
NA,NA,TRBV6-5,TRBJ2-3,CASSYSQISTDTQYF,TGTGCCAGCAGTTACTCCCAGATTAGCACAGATACGCAGTATTTT
few,NA,TRBV30,TRBJ2-1,CAWRDYNEQFF,TGTGCCTGGAGGGATTACAATGAGCAGTTCTTC
NA,NA,TRBV29-1,TRBJ2-2,CSVPSRVAGELFF,TGCAGCGTTCCCTCCAGGGTGGCCGGGGAGCTGTTTTTT
NA,NA,TRBV11-2,TRBJ1-2,CASSPDSNYGYTF,TGTGCCAGCAGCCCAGACAGTAACTATGGCTACACCTTC
once,NA,TRBV25-1,TRBJ2-6,CASSAAGGIGGANVLTF,TGTGCCAGCAGTGCCGCAGGGGGGATTGGTGGGGCCAACGTCCTGACTTTC
NA,TRBD2,TRBV29-1,TRBJ2-3,CSVGRLAGGTTDTQYF,TGCAGCGTTGGGAGACTAGCGGGGGGGACCACAGATACGCAGTATTTT
few,NA,TRBV6-5,TRBJ2-5,CASVGETQYF,TGTGCCAGCGTTGGAGAGACCCAGTACTTC
few,NA,TRBV29-1,TRBJ2-1,CSAGHRAEQFF,TGCAGCGCCGGACACCGCGCCGAGCAGTTCTTC
NA,NA,TRBV29-1,TRBJ1-1,CSVSGRLNTEAFF,TGCAGCGTTTCTGGACGGCTGAACACTGAAGCTTTCTTT
once,TRBD2,TRBV15,TRBJ2-5,CATRGEGRETQYF,TGTGCCACCAGGGGGGAGGGGCGCGAGACCCAGTACTTC
NA,NA,TRBV6-5,TRBJ2-7,CASSLNQPGLLNF,TGTGCCAGCAGTCTCAACCAACCGGGACTCTTAAACTTC
NA,NA,TRBV29-1,TRBJ2-3,CSVDPRRDTQYF,TGCAGCGTCGACCCTAGACGAGATACGCAGTATTTT
NA,NA,TRBV19,TRBJ1-5,CASTQGGAGGQPQHF,TGTGCCAGTACCCAAGGGGGGGCAGGCGGACAGCCCCAGCATTTT
NA,NA,TRBV2,TRBJ2-3,CASSTDYSTDTQYF,TGTGCCAGTAGCACAGATTATAGCACAGATACGCAGTATTTT
NA,TRBD1,TRBV27,TRBJ2-5,CASSPQLTGGETQYF,TGTGCCAGCAGTCCCCAATTAACAGGGGGAGAGACCCAGTACTTC
few,NA,TRBV6-1,TRBJ1-5,CASSDHRPPQHF,TGTGCCAGCAGTGACCACAGGCCGCCCCAGCATTTT
NA,NA,TRBV5-1,TRBJ1-1,CASSLYSGNTEAFF,TGCGCCAGCAGCTTGTACTCAGGGAACACTGAAGCTTTCTTT
NA,TRBD1,TRBV29-1,TRBJ1-1,CSVSTGPMYTEAFF,TGCAGCGTCTCGACAGGGCCCATGTACACTGAAGCTTTCTTT
once,NA,TRBV30,TRBJ1-1,CAWKYRDLMNTEAFF,TGTGCCTGGAAATATCGAGACCTCATGAACACTGAAGCTTTCTTT
NA,NA,TRBV5-1,TRBJ2-7,CASSFGRGSEQYF,TGCGCCAGCAGCTTCGGCAGGGGTAGCGAGCAGTACTTC
few,NA,TRBV30,TRBJ2-1,CAWNNRAPYNEQFF,TGTGCCTGGAATAACAGGGCCCCCTACAATGAGCAGTTCTTC
few,NA,TRBV7-2,TRBJ2-2,CASSPNRGLNTGELFF,TGTGCCAGCAGCCCCAACCGCGGCTTGAACACCGGGGAGCTGTTTTTT
NA,NA,TRBV5-1,TRBJ2-5,CASSGTPLRETQYF,TGCGCCAGCAGCGGGACCCCCCTGCGGGAGACCCAGTACTTC
NA,NA,TRBV29-1,TRBJ1-1,CSVDSGLNTEAFF,TGCAGCGTTGATTCAGGGTTGAACACTGAAGCTTTCTTT
NA,NA,TRBV9,TRBJ2-3,CASSTIVGDTQYF,TGTGCCAGCAGCACTATCGTAGGTGATACGCAGTATTTT
once,NA,TRBV30,TRBJ1-2,CAWSVLSGYTF,TGTGCCTGGAGTGTCTTGAGTGGCTACACCTTC
few,TRBD2,TRBV25-1,TRBJ2-1,CASSPPGTSGTNEQFF,TGTGCCAGCAGTCCCCCCGGGACTAGCGGAACAAATGAGCAGTTCTTC
NA,NA,TRBV30,TRBJ1-3,CAWSGLGISGNTIYF,TGTGCCTGGAGTGGACTCGGGATCTCTGGAAACACCATATATTTT
NA,NA,TRBV6-1,TRBJ1-2,CASSEEQGRGYTF,TGTGCCAGCAGTGAAGAACAGGGACGAGGCTACACCTTC